This TCR beta chain was retrieved from a study of cytomegalovirus exposure and HLA in healthy donors. Vbeta (60) and Jbeta (13) primers were used in the PCR. Generated by immunoSEQ multiplex PCR, the TCRdb table keeps only in-frame clones and is missing some. Found here are some 140,000 clones, about 66% of them singletons; the top ten hold 1.5% to 2%. Germline V gives CDR1 LGHNT, CDR2 FRNRAP. CDR3 size: 13 residues. V shed 1 base and J shed 9 bases, with 10 bases lying between them. The sample holds one count of this clone. The TCR originated in a human donor in good health. The chain links TRBV12-5 to TRBJ1-5; D unresolved. Sequencing was done on a sample of PBMCs. In DNA form, the CDR3 reads TGTGCTAGTGGTTTGGGCGGCGGTGGGCCCCAGCATTTT. Translating gives CASGLGGGGPQHF.